The 2 T cell receptor beta chains presented below share a single source sample, sequenced in a study of blood T cell repertoires in COVID-19. The assay was immunoSEQ multiplex PCR, and TCRdb's table has in-frame clones only and misses some. The sample lists 200,000 to 250,000 clones; 88% were seen once. The sample comprised PBMCs or T cells enriched from blood (not recorded which). The receptors shown here come from a woman aged 45-65 years with acute COVID-19.

The rearrangement links TRBV7-2 to TRBJ2-7; 10 positions agree with TRBD1. In germline, CDR1 is SGHTA, CDR2 FQGNSA. The CDR3 is 15 amino acids. The J segment lost 4 bases and the V segment lost 7 bases, leaving 10 bases of the junction unmatched. CDR3 nucleotides: TGTGCCAGCACCCACGGGACAGGGGATATGTACGAGCAGTACTTC. It encodes CASTHGTGDMYEQYF.

The rearrangement joins TRBV28 to TRBJ2-7; 7 bases match TRBD1. This CDR3 contains 17 residues. The J segment lost 2 bases and the V segment lost 2 bases, leaving 12 bases of the junction unmatched. Germline V lookup: CDR1 MDHEN, CDR2 SYDVKM. The CDR3 nucleotides are TGTGCCAGCAGTTTAGGGGGCGCCCGAGGGACAGCCTACGAGCAGTACTTC. Its protein product is CASSLGGARGTAYEQYF.